Listed below are T cell receptor beta chains from one sample, sequenced in a study of glioma-infiltrating T cells. TCRdb used MiXCR to reprocess the multiplex PCR reads, holding one entry per CDR3 protein. The table records about 180,000 distinct CDR3 sequences, around 42% of them present only once. The sample consisted of glioma tissue, nonneoplastic brain tissue, or PBMCs (not recorded which). Source of these receptors: a human donor with low-grade glioma or glioblastoma, undergoing nonglioma brain surgery, or in good health (not recorded which). Each CDR3 is given with its conserved first and last residue.

V gene,J gene,CDR3 protein
TRBV2,TRBJ2-1,CASSVSSAYNEQFF
TRBV20-1,TRBJ2-1,CSAPPRVSSYNEQFF
TRBV14,TRBJ2-5,CASSRPGLAGPEETQYF
TRBV12-3/TRBV12-4,TRBJ2-7,CASSFGLGYKQYF
TRBV12-3/TRBV12-4,TRBJ2-5,CASTSQGQLQETQYF
TRBV12-3/TRBV12-4,TRBJ2-5,CASSLRRGETQYF
TRBV27,TRBJ2-1,CASSLGPRAEKFF
TRBV19,TRBJ1-5,CASSIDRWDHNQPQHF
TRBV5-1,TRBJ1-1,CASRRRQGADTEAFF
TRBV20-1,TRBJ1-3,CSAETGGASGTIYF
TRBV3-1,TRBJ2-5,CASSQDKIAGGPWKTQYF
TRBV19,TRBJ2-7,CASSLDGNYEQYF
TRBV4-3,TRBJ1-3,CASRQDLRGGRNTIYF
TRBV20-1,TRBJ2-5,CSARAQSAYGTSVETQYF
TRBV27,TRBJ2-1,CVSSLASGHLPYYNEQFF
TRBV28,TRBJ2-1,CASSKTSARLWNEQFF
TRBV6-1,TRBJ2-1,CASSSTGSSYNEQFF
TRBV5-1,TRBJ2-3,CARSLGQGTDTQYF
TRBV7-6,TRBJ2-3,CASSLLRELETDTQYF
TRBV2,TRBJ2-1,CASRNRTSLSSYNEQFF
TRBV7-2,TRBJ2-3,CASSPHRTSGRKSTDTQYF
TRBV10-3,TRBJ2-1,CAISEGTLNEQFF
TRBV19,TRBJ2-3,CASSDSGDTQYF
TRBV25-1,TRBJ2-7,CASSSRARAVEQYF
TRBV18,TRBJ1-1,CASSPNPDLEAFF
TRBV6-6,TRBJ2-3,CASSRIGAGPTYTQYF
TRBV10-3,TRBJ2-1,CAISASGLADYNEQFF